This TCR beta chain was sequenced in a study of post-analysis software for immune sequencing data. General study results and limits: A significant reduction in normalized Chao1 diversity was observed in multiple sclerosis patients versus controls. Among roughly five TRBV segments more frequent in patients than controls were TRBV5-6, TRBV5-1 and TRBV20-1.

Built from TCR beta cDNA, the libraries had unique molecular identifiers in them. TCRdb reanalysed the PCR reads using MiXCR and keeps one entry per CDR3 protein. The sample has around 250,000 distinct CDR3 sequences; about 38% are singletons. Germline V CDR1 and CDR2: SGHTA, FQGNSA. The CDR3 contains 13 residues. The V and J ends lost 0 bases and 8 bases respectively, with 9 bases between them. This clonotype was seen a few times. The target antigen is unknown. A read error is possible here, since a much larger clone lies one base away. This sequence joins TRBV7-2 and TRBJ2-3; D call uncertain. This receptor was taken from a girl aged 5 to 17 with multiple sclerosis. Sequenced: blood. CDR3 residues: CASSLAAAGTQYF. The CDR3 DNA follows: TGTGCCAGCAGCTTAGCCGCCGCCGGTACGCAGTATTTT.